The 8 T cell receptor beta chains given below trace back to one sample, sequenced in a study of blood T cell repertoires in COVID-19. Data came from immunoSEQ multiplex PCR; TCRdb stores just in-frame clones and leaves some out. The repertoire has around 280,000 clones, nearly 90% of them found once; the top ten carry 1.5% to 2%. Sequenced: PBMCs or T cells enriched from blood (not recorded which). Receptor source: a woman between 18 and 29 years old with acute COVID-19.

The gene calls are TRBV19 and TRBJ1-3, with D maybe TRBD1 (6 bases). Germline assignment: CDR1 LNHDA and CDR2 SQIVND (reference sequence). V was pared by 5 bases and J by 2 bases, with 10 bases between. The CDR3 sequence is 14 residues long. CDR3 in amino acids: CASSSTGTGNTIYF. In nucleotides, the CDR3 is TGTGCCAGTAGTTCAACAGGGACTGGAAACACCATATATTTT.

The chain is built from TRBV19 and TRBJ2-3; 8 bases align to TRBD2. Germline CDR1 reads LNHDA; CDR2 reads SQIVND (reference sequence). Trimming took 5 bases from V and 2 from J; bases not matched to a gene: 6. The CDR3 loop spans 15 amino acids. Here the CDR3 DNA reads TGTGCCAGTAGTGCGGGACTAGTGACCACAGATACGCAGTATTTT. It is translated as CASSAGLVTTDTQYF.

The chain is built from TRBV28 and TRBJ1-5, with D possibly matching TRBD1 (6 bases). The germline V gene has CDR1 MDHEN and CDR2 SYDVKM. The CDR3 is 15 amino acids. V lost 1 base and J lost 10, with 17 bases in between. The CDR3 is CASSLSTVQGNPQHF. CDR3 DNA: TGTGCCAGCAGTTTATCTACAGTACAGGGAAATCCCCAGCATTTT.

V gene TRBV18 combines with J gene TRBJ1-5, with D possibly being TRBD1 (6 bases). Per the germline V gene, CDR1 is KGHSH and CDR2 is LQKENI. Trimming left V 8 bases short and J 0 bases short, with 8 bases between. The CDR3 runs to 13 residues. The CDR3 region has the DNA TGTGCCAGCGGGACAAATAGCAATCAGCCCCAGCATTTT. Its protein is CASGTNSNQPQHF.

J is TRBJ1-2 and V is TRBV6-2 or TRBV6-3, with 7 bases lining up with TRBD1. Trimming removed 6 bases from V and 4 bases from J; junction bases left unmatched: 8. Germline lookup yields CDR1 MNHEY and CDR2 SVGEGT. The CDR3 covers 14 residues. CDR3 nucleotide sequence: TGTGCCAGCAGCCCAGGGGGTCACAGCTATGGCTACACCTTC. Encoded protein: CASSPGGHSYGYTF.

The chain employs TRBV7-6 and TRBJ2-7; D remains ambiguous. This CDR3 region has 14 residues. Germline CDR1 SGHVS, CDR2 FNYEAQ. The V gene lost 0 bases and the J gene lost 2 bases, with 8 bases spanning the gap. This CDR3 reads CASSLAESTYEQYF. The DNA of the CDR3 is TGTGCCAGCAGCTTAGCGGAGAGTACCTACGAGCAGTACTTC.

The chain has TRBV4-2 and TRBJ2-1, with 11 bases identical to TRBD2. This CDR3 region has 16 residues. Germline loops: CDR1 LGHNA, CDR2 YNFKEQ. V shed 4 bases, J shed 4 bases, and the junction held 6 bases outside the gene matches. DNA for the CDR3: TGTGCCAGCAGCCCCGGGACTAGCGGAAGTTACAATGAGCAGTTCTTC. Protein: CASSPGTSGSYNEQFF.

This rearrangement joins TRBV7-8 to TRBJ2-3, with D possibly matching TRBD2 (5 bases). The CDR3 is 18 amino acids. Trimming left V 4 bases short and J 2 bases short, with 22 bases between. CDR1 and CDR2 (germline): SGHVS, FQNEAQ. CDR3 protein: CASSSPLSSGRITDTQYF. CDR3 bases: TGTGCCAGCAGCTCCCCGCTGTCCAGCGGAAGAATCACAGATACGCAGTATTTT.